This record concerns one T cell receptor (beta chain) sequence. As originally analysed: Nucleated cell counts were estimated from reference gene primer amplification. Assay: immunoSEQ multiplex PCR; the TCRdb copy retains only in-frame clones and omits some. D and trimming come from the DNA, and the V and J calls and clone size come from that table. The table records 250,000 to 300,000 clones, approximately 89% of them present only once. The data were obtained in a study of blood T cell repertoires in COVID-19. The overall study: Samples came from the United States, Italy and Spain, spanning acute and convalescent COVID-19. PBMCs, B-cell-depleted T cells, or T cells were the source of the cDNA or gDNA that made up the material.

Germline CDR1 and CDR2: SGHVS and FQNEAQ. The CDR3 covers 13 residues. V shed 4 bases and J 3 bases; nucleotides not matched to a gene: 3. The chain carries TRBV7-8 and TRBJ2-7, with TRBD1 identical over 7 bases. The receptor's source is a woman in her 30s who had recovered from COVID-19. Sequencing input: peripheral blood. In DNA form, the CDR3 reads TGTGCCAGCAGCTCCCGGGACAGCTACGAGCAGTACTTC. Translating it yields CASSSRDSYEQYF.